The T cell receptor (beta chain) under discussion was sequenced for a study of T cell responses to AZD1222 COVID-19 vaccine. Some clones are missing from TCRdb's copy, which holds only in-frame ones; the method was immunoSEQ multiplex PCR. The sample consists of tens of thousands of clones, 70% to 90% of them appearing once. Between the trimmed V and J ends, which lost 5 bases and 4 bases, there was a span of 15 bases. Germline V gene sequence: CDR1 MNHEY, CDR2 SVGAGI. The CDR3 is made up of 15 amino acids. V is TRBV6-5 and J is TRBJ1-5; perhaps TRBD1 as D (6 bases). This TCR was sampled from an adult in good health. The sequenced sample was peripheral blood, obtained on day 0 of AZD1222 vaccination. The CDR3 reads CASSPDSRRNQPQHF. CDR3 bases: TGTGCCAGCAGTCCGGACAGTAGGAGGAATCAGCCCCAGCATTTT.